A single sample gave rise to the 20 T cell receptor beta chains below, sequenced in a study of T-cell reconstitution after alpha-beta-depleted transplantation in children. Unique molecular identifiers were built into the TCRbeta library. TCRdb reanalysed the PCR reads using MiXCR and keeps one entry per CDR3 protein. The sample has over 150,000 distinct CDR3 sequences, about 7% seen once. This specimen consisted of PBMCs, obtained before TCRalphabeta/CD19-depleted stem cell transplant. These receptors were collected from a boy aged 2 to 10 with acute lymphoblastic leukemia, due to receive a stem cell transplant.

The chain recombines TRBV3-1 with TRBJ1-5, with D unclear. From germline, CDR1 is LGHDT and CDR2 YNNKEL (reference sequence). This CDR3 contains 15 residues. Deletions cut 0 bases from V and 4 bases from J, with 10 bases between. CDR3 nucleotides: TGTGCCAGCAGCCAAGATCCCTTCACAAATCAGCCCCAGCATTTT. It is translated as CASSQDPFTNQPQHF.

This sequence joins TRBV7-8 and TRBJ2-7; a weak D match, TRBD2 (6 bases). Germline CDR1 SGHVS, CDR2 FQNEAQ. Trimming pared 5 bases from V and 6 bases from J, leaving 17 bases between. The length of the CDR3 is 14 residues. CDR3 sequence: CASSPRRQGGEQYF. CDR3 in DNA: TGTGCCAGCAGCCCTAGGCGTCAGGGAGGCGAGCAGTACTTC.

This clonotype was seen repeatedly, ten times or more. The rearrangement uses TRBV4-2 and TRBJ2-7; 12 positions match TRBD2. The CDR3 is 15 residues long. The V gene's germline CDR1 is LGHNA and CDR2 YNFKEQ. The J segment lost 4 bases and the V segment lost 6 bases, leaving 7 bases of the junction unmatched. In DNA, the CDR3 is TGTGCCAGCAGTCCCCTAGGGACTAGCGGGTACGAGCAGTACTTC. It encodes CASSPLGTSGYEQYF.

The chain recombines TRBV14 with TRBJ1-1, with D possibly TRBD1 on 5 matching bases. The CDR3 has 16 residues. Germline CDR1 and CDR2: SGHDN and FVKESK. V was pared by 1 base and J by 1 base, with 13 bases between. CDR3 sequence (DNA): TGTGCCAGCAGCCAAGGGGGACCGCAGGGGAACACTGAAGCTTTCTTT. Translated: CASSQGGPQGNTEAFF.

The table lists this clonotype with many counts. The chain recombines TRBV27 with TRBJ2-2, with 8 bases that match TRBD1. CDR1 is MNHEY and CDR2 is SMNVEV in the germline V gene (reference sequence). This CDR3 region has 15 residues. V gave up 5 bases and J gave up 3 bases; unmatched junction bases: 5. This CDR3 reads CASSIGQGYTGELFF. The DNA for the CDR3 is TGTGCCAGCAGTATAGGACAGGGTTACACCGGGGAGCTGTTTTTT.

This clonotype has a count of ten or more. V and J are TRBV29-1 and TRBJ2-1, with D possibly TRBD2 on 6 matching bases. The V and J ends lost 8 bases and 3 bases respectively, with 17 bases between them. CDR1 and CDR2 (germline): SQVTM, ANQGSEA. This CDR3 has 14 amino acids. CDR3 coding DNA: TGCAGCTCCTTAGCGGCCCCGGTCTACAATGAGCAGTTCTTC. This encodes CSSLAAPVYNEQFF.

This clonotype was counted between two and nine times. The chain joins TRBV6-5 to TRBJ2-6, with D perhaps assigned TRBD1 or TRBD2 (5 bases each). V lost 4 bases, J lost 0 bases, and 13 bases lay in between. There are 17 residues in the CDR3. Germline lookup yields CDR1 MNHEY and CDR2 SVGAGI. The CDR3 region has the DNA TGTGCCAGCAGTTCTCATTCCGGGGCCTCTGGGGCCAACGTCCTGACTTTC. This codes for CASSSHSGASGANVLTF.

In its sample, this clonotype was seen many times. The chain joins TRBV4-3 to TRBJ2-5; D remains unclear. The germline V gene has CDR1 LGHNA and CDR2 YSLEER. Trimming removed 0 bases from V and 2 bases from J, with 4 bases in between. The CDR3 is made up of 13 amino acids. For the CDR3, the DNA is TGCGCCAGCAGCCAAGAAGCTCAAGAGACCCAGTACTTC. Protein: CASSQEAQETQYF.

This clonotype was picked up a small number of times. The rearrangement uses TRBV6-1 and TRBJ1-5; D is undetermined. This CDR3 region has 17 residues. V gave up 2 bases and J gave up 0 bases, with 14 bases separating them. Germline V gene lookup returns CDR1 MNHNS and CDR2 SASEGT. CDR3 sequence (DNA): TGTGCCAGCAGTGAATCGTCCGCATATAGTAGCAATCAGCCCCAGCATTTT. Its protein product is CASSESSAYSSNQPQHF.

The table lists this clonotype with many counts. J is TRBJ2-2 and V is TRBV4-3, with 7 positions matching TRBD1. This CDR3 has 17 residues. The V and J ends lost 0 bases and 4 bases, in that order; junction bases with no gene match: 8. Germline V lookup: CDR1 LGHNA, CDR2 YSLEER. The DNA for the CDR3 is TGCGCCAGCAGCCAAGAAAGGGGGCTAGGGATCACCGGGGAGCTGTTTTTT. This translates into CASSQERGLGITGELFF.

CDR3 DNA sequence: TGCGCCAGCAGCACTAGCGGGGGGACTATACAAGAGACCCAGTACTTC. It yields the protein CASSTSGGTIQETQYF. This chain links TRBV5-1 with TRBJ2-5, with 12 bases fitting TRBD2. The length of the CDR3 is 16 residues. CDR1 SGHRS and CDR2 YFSETQ come from the germline V gene. J gave up 2 bases and V 4 bases, and 6 bases lay outside the gene matches.

This clonotype has ten or more counts. V usage is TRBV11-2 and J usage is TRBJ2-3; D is undetermined. The CDR3 consists of 15 residues. V was shortened by 1 base and J by 0 bases, with 8 bases between the two germline ends. Germline-derived CDR1 and CDR2 are SGHAT and FQNNGV. The DNA of the CDR3 is TGTGCCAGCAGCTTAGTGCTCAAGAGCACAGATACGCAGTATTTT. Amino acid sequence: CASSLVLKSTDTQYF.

This clonotype showed up many times. The rearrangement links TRBV10-3 to TRBJ2-3; 10 nucleotides agree with TRBD2. V dropped 7 bases and J dropped 6; count of bases not matched to a gene: 10. In germline, CDR1 is ENHRY, CDR2 SYGVKD. The CDR3 runs to 15 residues. The DNA of the CDR3 is TGTGCCATCAACGTGGGGGCTAGCGGGGGTGATACGCAGTATTTT. This encodes CAINVGASGGDTQYF.

Many counts were recorded for this clonotype. This chain joins TRBV7-9 and TRBJ1-1; D not certain. Germline V lookup: CDR1 SEHNR, CDR2 FQNEAQ (reference sequence). The ends were cut back, 5 bases at V and 0 bases at J, with 16 bases in the middle. The CDR3 contains 16 residues. The CDR3 spells CASSPGTGSMNTEAFF. The CDR3 coding sequence is TGTGCCAGCAGCCCCGGCACGGGGTCCATGAACACTGAAGCTTTCTTT.

The chain uses TRBV7-9 and TRBJ2-5; D unresolved. Germline lookup yields CDR1 SEHNR and CDR2 FQNEAQ (reference sequence). The ends were cut back, 6 bases at V and 1 base at J, with 6 bases in the middle. The CDR3 has 12 amino acids. Here the CDR3 reads CASSKAQETQYF. CDR3 nucleotide sequence: TGTGCCAGCAGTAAGGCCCAAGAGACCCAGTACTTC.

At least ten counts were recorded for this clonotype. The chain combines TRBV3-1 with TRBJ1-6; no clear D gene. CDR1 and CDR2 from the germline V gene are LGHDT and YNNKEL (reference sequence). The CDR3 sequence is 13 residues long. V lost 0 bases to trimming and J lost 8 bases, with 5 bases between them. The CDR3 loop is CASSQETYSPLHF. CDR3 nucleotide sequence: TGTGCCAGCAGCCAAGAGACCTATTCACCCCTCCACTTT.

The V call is TRBV20-1, the J call TRBJ2-2, with D possibly being TRBD2 (6 bases). This CDR3 comprises 16 residues. Trimming pared 3 bases from V and 3 bases from J, leaving 17 bases between. The germline gives CDR1 DFQATT, CDR2 SNEGSKA (reference sequence). CDR3 amino acids: CSASVAAIPDTGELFF. CDR3 nucleotide sequence: TGCAGTGCTAGCGTAGCGGCCATACCGGACACCGGGGAGCTGTTTTTT.

In its sample, this clonotype was seen many times. This chain joins TRBV6-2 or TRBV6-3 and TRBJ2-1; the D is unclear. The germline gives CDR1 MNHEY, CDR2 SVGEGT. V gave up 6 bases and J gave up 2 bases, with 11 bases separating them. CDR3 length equals 14 residues. This CDR3 reads CASREVRTYNEQFF. The CDR3, as DNA: TGTGCCAGCAGAGAAGTCCGAACCTACAATGAGCAGTTCTTC.

In this sample, this clonotype turned up many times. This chain uses TRBV9 with TRBJ2-1; no definite D call. The germline V gene has CDR1 SGDLS and CDR2 YYNGEE. The CDR3 is 15 amino acids. Deletions cut 0 bases from V and 0 bases from J, with 7 bases between. The CDR3 coding sequence is TGTGCCAGCAGCGTAGGTGATGGCTCCTACAATGAGCAGTTCTTC. It is translated as CASSVGDGSYNEQFF.

The chain couples TRBV11-2 to TRBJ1-2; D ambiguous. The CDR3 spans 12 residues. Germline CDR1 is SGHAT and CDR2 is FQNNGV. The V gene lost 1 base and the J gene lost 7 bases, with 7 bases spanning the gap. CDR3: CASSLVMGGYTF. The DNA of the CDR3 is TGTGCCAGCAGCTTAGTCATGGGTGGCTACACCTTC. The variable domain in full, completed from reference TRBV11-2 and TRBJ1-2, reads EAGVAQSPRYKIIEKRQSVAFWCNPISGHATLYWYQQILGQGPKLLIQFQNNGVVDDSQLPKDRFSAERLKGVDSTLKIQPAKLEDSAVYLCASSLVMGGYTFGSGTRLTVV.